These 19 T cell receptor beta chains were all obtained from the same sample, sequenced in a study of blood T cell repertoires in COVID-19. TCRdb's copy holds only in-frame clones and misses some; the assay was immunoSEQ multiplex PCR. In the table there are some 700,000 clones, over 80% of which are singletons. Sequencing used peripheral blood. These receptors all stem from a woman aged 18-30 years with acute or convalescent COVID-19.

This chain links TRBV25-1 with TRBJ2-7; TRBD1 is a possible D gene (5 bases). CDR1 is MGHDK and CDR2 is SYGVNS in the germline V gene. Trimming pared 8 bases from V and 7 bases from J, leaving 21 bases between. The CDR3 runs to 14 residues. The CDR3 reads CASQLTGALGEQYF. CDR3 sequence (DNA): TGTGCCAGCCAACTTACAGGAGCCTTAGGGGAGCAGTACTTC.

The chain recombines TRBV25-1 with TRBJ1-2, with 7 bases identical to TRBD1. Unmatched junction bases numbered 5, after V lost 4 bases and J lost 6 bases. CDR3 length: 13 residues. Germline V gene sequence: CDR1 MGHDK, CDR2 SYGVNS. The CDR3 region is CASSGGQLHGYTF. In DNA form, the CDR3 reads TGTGCCAGCAGTGGGGGACAGCTGCATGGCTACACCTTC.

The chain is built from TRBV9 and TRBJ2-2; no clear D gene. Germline CDR1 and CDR2: SGDLS and YYNGEE. Trimming removed 5 bases from V and 0 bases from J, with 14 bases in between. The CDR3 sequence is 16 residues long. The CDR3, as DNA: TGTGCCAGCAGTCATGTCGGTCTCACGAACACCGGGGAGCTGTTTTTT. Its translation is CASSHVGLTNTGELFF.

This clone has just one count. The V call is TRBV7-2, the J call TRBJ2-1; D is perhaps TRBD2 (6 bases). Between the trimmed V and J ends, which lost 5 bases and 8 bases, there was a span of 13 bases. Germline CDR1 and CDR2: SGHTA and FQGNSA. The CDR3 spans 13 residues. The CDR3 protein is CASSAGGRDEQFF. The CDR3 nucleotides are TGTGCCAGCAGCGCCGGGGGTCGGGATGAGCAGTTCTTC.

The genes are TRBV11-2 and TRBJ2-6; D possibly corresponds to TRBD2 (5 bases). CDR1 and CDR2 from the germline V gene are SGHAT and FQNNGV. Between the trimmed V and J ends, which lost 5 bases and 4 bases, there was a span of 24 bases. This CDR3 contains 19 residues. CDR3 sequence: CASSHPLRVAQIGANVLTF. The CDR3 nucleotides are TGTGCCAGCAGCCACCCACTCCGAGTAGCGCAAATAGGGGCCAACGTCCTGACTTTC.

V usage is TRBV24-1 and J usage is TRBJ2-2, with D possibly TRBD1 on 6 matching bases. Germline V gives CDR1 KGHDR, CDR2 SFDVKD. V was trimmed by 4 bases and J by 6 bases, leaving 11 bases between them. This CDR3 is built from 14 residues. DNA for the CDR3: TGTGCCACCAGTGACCGGACAGTGGCCGGGGAGCTGTTTTTT. This codes for CATSDRTVAGELFF.

The chain links TRBV5-4 to TRBJ1-6; TRBD1 matches at 8 bases. CDR1 and CDR2 (germline): SGHNT, YYREEE (reference sequence). The CDR3 has 15 amino acids. The J segment lost 10 bases and the V segment lost 6 bases, leaving 12 bases of the junction unmatched. CDR3 region: CASTEPQGAGSPLHF. The CDR3 DNA reads as TGTGCCAGCACCGAACCGCAGGGGGCCGGATCACCCCTCCACTTT.

The chain recombines TRBV6-5 with TRBJ2-6; no clear D gene. The CDR3 runs to 16 residues. The germline V gene has CDR1 MNHEY and CDR2 SVGAGI. Trimming removed 1 base at V and 0 bases at J, with 7 bases between. Here the CDR3 DNA reads TGTGCCAGCAGTTACTACGAGAGCTCTGGGGCCAACGTCCTGACTTTC. The encoded protein is CASSYYESSGANVLTF.

The chain employs TRBV25-1 and TRBJ1-3; the match to TRBD1 covers 7 bases. Trimming took 3 bases from V and 4 from J; bases not matched to a gene: 12. CDR1 is MGHDK, CDR2 SYGVNS, per germline. This CDR3 comprises 17 residues. Here the CDR3 DNA reads TGTGCCAGCAGTGAGCTGACAGGGAGTTACTCAGGAAACACCATATATTTT. It codes for CASSELTGSYSGNTIYF.

The sample holds one count of this clone. V and J are TRBV6-5 and TRBJ1-1, with 10 positions matching TRBD1. The germline V gene has CDR1 MNHEY and CDR2 SVGAGI. The CDR3 contains 15 residues. With 6 bases clipped from V and 6 bases from J, the junction kept 10 bases outside the gene matches. In DNA, the CDR3 is TGTGCCAGCAGACCCGGGGACAGGGGTCGGGCTGAAGCTTTCTTT. Translation gives CASRPGDRGRAEAFF.

V and J are TRBV15 and TRBJ1-2; the D gene is possibly TRBD1 (5 bases). Germline V gene data show CDR1 as LNHNV and CDR2 as YYDKDF (reference sequence). Trimming took 5 bases from V and 3 from J, leaving 19 bases between them. The CDR3 length is 16 residues. The DNA for the CDR3 is TGTGCCACCAGCTGGGTTTTCTTGGCCAGGGACTATGGCTACACCTTC. Its translation: CATSWVFLARDYGYTF.

Here the CDR3 DNA reads TGTGCCAGCAGCCCCGAGGTACGGGTAGACGAGCAGTACTTC. Its protein is CASSPEVRVDEQYF. This chain uses TRBV5-6 with TRBJ2-7, with no clear D. The CDR3 consists of 14 residues. The germline V gene encodes CDR1 SGHDT and CDR2 YYEEEE. The V end was cut by 4 bases, the J end by 5 bases, with 16 bases between.

CDR3 region: CASSYRQGVMNTEAFF. In nucleotides, the CDR3 is TGTGCCAGCAGTTACAGACAGGGGGTCATGAACACTGAAGCTTTCTTT. The chain carries TRBV2 and TRBJ1-1; 9 bases align to TRBD1. The CDR3 is 16 amino acids. CDR1 and CDR2 from the germline V gene are SNHLY and FYNNEI. Trimming at V came to 5 bases and at J to 0 bases, leaving 7 bases not matched to a gene.

This rearrangement joins TRBV18 to TRBJ2-7; D is possibly TRBD1 (6 bases). This CDR3 has 14 amino acids. Trimming took 6 bases from V and 0 from J, leaving 12 bases between them. In germline, CDR1 is KGHSH, CDR2 LQKENI. The CDR3 is CASSGDTSSYEQYF. In DNA form, the CDR3 reads TGTGCCAGCTCGGGGGACACCAGCTCCTACGAGCAGTACTTC.

J is TRBJ1-2 and V is TRBV7-9, with TRBD1 matching over 9 bases. With 5 bases clipped from V and 7 bases from J, the junction kept 8 bases outside the gene matches. Germline values: CDR1 SEHNR, CDR2 FQNEAQ (reference sequence). This CDR3 contains 14 residues. The DNA for the CDR3 is TGTGCCAGCAGCCCTTGGACAGGGGATTTTGGCTACACCTTC. Its protein is CASSPWTGDFGYTF.

This chain links TRBV7-2 with TRBJ1-4; a weak D match, TRBD1 (5 bases). From germline, CDR1 is SGHTA and CDR2 FQGNSA. The CDR3 is 15 residues long. The V and J ends lost 3 bases and 5 bases respectively, with 13 bases between them. The CDR3 loop is CASSFQGSLNEKLFF. In nucleotides, the CDR3 is TGTGCCAGCAGCTTCCAGGGCTCACTAAATGAAAAACTGTTTTTT.

This chain joins TRBV29-1 and TRBJ1-1; D is ambiguous. CDR1 and CDR2 (germline): SQVTM, ANQGSEA. Trimming stripped 1 base from V and 4 bases from J, with 7 bases between. The CDR3 is 12 residues long. The CDR3: CSVEGRGTEAFF. The CDR3 DNA follows: TGCAGCGTTGAAGGGCGCGGCACTGAAGCTTTCTTT. The complete variable domain, with remaining parts taken from reference TRBV29-1 and TRBJ1-1, reads SAVISQKPSRDICQRGTSLTIQCQVDSQVTMMFWYRQQPGQSLTLIATANQGSEATYESGFVIDKFPISRPNLTFSTLTVSNMSPEDSSIYLCSVEGRGTEAFFGQGTRLTVV.

This clone was picked up a small number of times. The chain combines TRBV28 with TRBJ1-5; 7 bases align to TRBD1. From germline, CDR1 is MDHEN and CDR2 SYDVKM. Trimming at V came to 7 bases and at J to 5 bases, leaving 8 bases not matched to a gene. The CDR3 runs to 14 residues. The CDR3: CASTLQGVYQPQHF. The CDR3 DNA reads TGTGCCAGCACTCTTCAGGGGGTTTATCAGCCCCAGCATTTT.

The chain combines TRBV6-2 or TRBV6-3 with TRBJ1-3; D remains ambiguous. This CDR3 has 16 residues. Germline V gene sequence: CDR1 MNHEY, CDR2 SVGEGT. Between the trimmed V and J ends, which lost 6 bases and 0 bases, there was a span of 15 bases. The CDR3 spells CASSEERRSSGNTIYF. DNA for the CDR3: TGTGCCAGCAGCGAGGAGAGGCGATCCTCTGGAAACACCATATATTTT.